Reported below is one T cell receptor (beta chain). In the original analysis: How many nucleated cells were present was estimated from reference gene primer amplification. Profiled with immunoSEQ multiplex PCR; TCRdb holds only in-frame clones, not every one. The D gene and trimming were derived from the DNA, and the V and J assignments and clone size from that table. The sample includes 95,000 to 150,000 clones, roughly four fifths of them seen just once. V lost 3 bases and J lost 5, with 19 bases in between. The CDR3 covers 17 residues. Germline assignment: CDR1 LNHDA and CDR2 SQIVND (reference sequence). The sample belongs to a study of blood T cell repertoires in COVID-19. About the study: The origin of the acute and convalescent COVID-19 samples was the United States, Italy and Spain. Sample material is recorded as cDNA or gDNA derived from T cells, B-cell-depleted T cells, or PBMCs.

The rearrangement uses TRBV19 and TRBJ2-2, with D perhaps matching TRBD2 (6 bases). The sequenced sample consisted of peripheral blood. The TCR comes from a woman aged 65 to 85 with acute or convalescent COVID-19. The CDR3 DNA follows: TGTGCCAGTAGTATGGGCAGGCGGGGAGTTGAGACCGGGGAGCTGTTTTTT. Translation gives CASSMGRRGVETGELFF.